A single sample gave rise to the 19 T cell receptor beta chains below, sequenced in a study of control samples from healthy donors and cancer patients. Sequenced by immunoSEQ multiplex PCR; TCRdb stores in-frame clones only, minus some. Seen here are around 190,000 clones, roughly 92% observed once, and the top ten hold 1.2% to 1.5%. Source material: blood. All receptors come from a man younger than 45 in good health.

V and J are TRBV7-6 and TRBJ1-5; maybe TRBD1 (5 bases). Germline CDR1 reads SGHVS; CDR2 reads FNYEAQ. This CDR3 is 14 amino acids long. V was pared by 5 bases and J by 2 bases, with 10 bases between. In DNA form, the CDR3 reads TGTGCCAGCAGCCCTCAGGGTGGCAATCAGCCCCAGCATTTT. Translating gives CASSPQGGNQPQHF.

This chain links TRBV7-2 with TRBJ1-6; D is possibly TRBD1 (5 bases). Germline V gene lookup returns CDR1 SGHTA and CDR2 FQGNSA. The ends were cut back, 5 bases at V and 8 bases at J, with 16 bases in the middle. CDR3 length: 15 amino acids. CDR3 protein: CASSGEGLRDSPLHF. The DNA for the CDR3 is TGTGCCAGCAGCGGGGAGGGGCTAAGAGATTCACCCCTCCACTTT.

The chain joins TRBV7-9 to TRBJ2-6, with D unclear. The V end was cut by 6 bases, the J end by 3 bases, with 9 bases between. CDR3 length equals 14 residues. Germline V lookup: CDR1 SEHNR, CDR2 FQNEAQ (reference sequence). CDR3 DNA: TGTGCCAGCAGAAGTGCCTTTGGGGCCAACGTCCTGACTTTC. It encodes CASRSAFGANVLTF. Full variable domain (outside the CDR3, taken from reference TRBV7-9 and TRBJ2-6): DTGVSQNPRHKITKRGQNVTFRCDPISEHNRLYWYRQTLGQGPEFLTYFQNEAQLEKSRLLSDRFSAERPKGSFSTLEIQRTEQGDSAMYLCASRSAFGANVLTFGAGSRLTVL.

The CDR3 is CSVGGQGYGYTF. The CDR3, as DNA: TGCAGCGTTGGGGGTCAGGGCTATGGCTACACCTTC. The rearrangement uses TRBV29-1 and TRBJ1-2; tentative D call: TRBD1 (5 bases). The ends were cut back, 4 bases at V and 4 bases at J, with 10 bases in the middle. CDR3 length: 12 residues. CDR1 is SQVTM and CDR2 is ANQGSEA in the germline V gene.

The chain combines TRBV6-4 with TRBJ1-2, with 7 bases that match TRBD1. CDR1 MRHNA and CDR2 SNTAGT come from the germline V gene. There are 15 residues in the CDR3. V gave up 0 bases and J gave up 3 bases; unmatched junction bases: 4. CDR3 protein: CASSDSPGGDYGYTF. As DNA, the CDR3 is TGTGCCAGCAGTGACTCGCCAGGGGGTGACTATGGCTACACCTTC.

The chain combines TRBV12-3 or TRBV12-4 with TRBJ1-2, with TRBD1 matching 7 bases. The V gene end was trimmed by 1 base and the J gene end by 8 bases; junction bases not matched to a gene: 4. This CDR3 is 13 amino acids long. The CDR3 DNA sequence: TGTGCCAGCAGTTTAGAGGGGGCGAGGGGCTACACCTTC. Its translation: CASSLEGARGYTF.

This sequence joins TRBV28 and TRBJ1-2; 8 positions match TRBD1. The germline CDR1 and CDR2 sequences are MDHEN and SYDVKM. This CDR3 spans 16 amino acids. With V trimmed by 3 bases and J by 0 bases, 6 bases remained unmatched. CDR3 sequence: CASSFGQGRANYGYTF. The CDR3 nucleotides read TGTGCCAGCAGTTTTGGACAGGGTCGCGCTAACTATGGCTACACCTTC.

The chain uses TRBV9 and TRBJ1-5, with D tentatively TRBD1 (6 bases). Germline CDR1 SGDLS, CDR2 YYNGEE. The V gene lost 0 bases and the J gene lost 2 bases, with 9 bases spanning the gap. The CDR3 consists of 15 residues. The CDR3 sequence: CASSVEAGGNQPQHF. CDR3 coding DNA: TGTGCCAGCAGCGTAGAGGCAGGGGGCAATCAGCCCCAGCATTTT.

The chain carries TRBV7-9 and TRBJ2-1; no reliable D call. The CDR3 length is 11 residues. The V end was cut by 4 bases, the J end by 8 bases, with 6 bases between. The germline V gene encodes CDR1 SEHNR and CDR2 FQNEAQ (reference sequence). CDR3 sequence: CASSSVDEQFF. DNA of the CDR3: TGTGCCAGCAGCTCAGTAGATGAGCAGTTCTTC.

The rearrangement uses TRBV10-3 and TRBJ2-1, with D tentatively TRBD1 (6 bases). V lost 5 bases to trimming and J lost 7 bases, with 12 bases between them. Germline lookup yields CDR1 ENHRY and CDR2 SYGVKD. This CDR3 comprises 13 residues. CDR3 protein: CAISRAQGNEQFF. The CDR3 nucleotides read TGTGCCATCAGTAGAGCACAGGGTAATGAGCAGTTCTTC.

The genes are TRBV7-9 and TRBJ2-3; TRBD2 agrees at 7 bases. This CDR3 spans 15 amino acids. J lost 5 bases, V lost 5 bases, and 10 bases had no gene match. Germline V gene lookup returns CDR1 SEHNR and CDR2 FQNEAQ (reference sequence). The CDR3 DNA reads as TGTGCCAGCAGCCCGTCGAGGCTAGCGGTAGATACGCAGTATTTT. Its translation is CASSPSRLAVDTQYF.

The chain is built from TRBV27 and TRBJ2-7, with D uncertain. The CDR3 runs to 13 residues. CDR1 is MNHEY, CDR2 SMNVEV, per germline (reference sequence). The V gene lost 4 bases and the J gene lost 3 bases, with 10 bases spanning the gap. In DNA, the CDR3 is TGTGCCAGCAGTTACAGCCCAGGCTACGAGCAGTACTTC. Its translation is CASSYSPGYEQYF.

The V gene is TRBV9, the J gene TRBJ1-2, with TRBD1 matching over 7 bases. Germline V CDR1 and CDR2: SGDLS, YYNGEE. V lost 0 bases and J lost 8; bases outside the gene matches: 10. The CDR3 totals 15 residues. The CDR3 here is CASSVGLGGIWGYTF. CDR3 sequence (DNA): TGTGCCAGCAGCGTAGGGTTAGGGGGCATTTGGGGCTACACCTTC.

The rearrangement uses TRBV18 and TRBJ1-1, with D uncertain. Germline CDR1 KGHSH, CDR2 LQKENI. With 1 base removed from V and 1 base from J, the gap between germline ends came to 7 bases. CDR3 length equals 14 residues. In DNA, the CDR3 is TGTGCCAGCTCACCACGGCCCGGGAACACTGAAGCTTTCTTT. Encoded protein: CASSPRPGNTEAFF.

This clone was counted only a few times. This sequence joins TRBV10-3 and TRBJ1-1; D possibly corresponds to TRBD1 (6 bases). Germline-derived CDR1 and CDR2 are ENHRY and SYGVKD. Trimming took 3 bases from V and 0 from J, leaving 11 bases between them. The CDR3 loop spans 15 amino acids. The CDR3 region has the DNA TGTGCCATCAGTGAAGGAGACAGGTTGAACACTGAAGCTTTCTTT. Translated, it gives CAISEGDRLNTEAFF.

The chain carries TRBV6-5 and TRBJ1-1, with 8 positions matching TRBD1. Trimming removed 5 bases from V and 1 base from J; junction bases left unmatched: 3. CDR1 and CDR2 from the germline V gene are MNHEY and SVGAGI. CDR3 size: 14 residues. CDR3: CASSTDRGNTEAFF. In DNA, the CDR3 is TGTGCCAGCAGTACTGACAGGGGGAACACTGAAGCTTTCTTT.

This CDR3 reads CASSQERGRTGELFF. For the CDR3, the DNA is TGTGCCAGCAGCCAAGAAAGGGGGCGAACCGGGGAGCTGTTTTTT. The rearrangement uses TRBV14 and TRBJ2-2, with TRBD1 matching 7 bases. The CDR3 totals 15 residues. Trimming removed 0 bases from V and 5 bases from J; junction bases left unmatched: 3. The germline V gene encodes CDR1 SGHDN and CDR2 FVKESK.

The CDR3 DNA is TGTGCCTTAGCTGGGGCCAACGTCCTGACTTTC. Encoded protein: CALAGANVLTF. The rearrangement links TRBV30 to TRBJ2-6; D is uncertain. Germline lookup yields CDR1 GTSNPN and CDR2 SVGIG (reference sequence). The V gene lost 7 bases and the J gene lost 2 bases, with 3 bases spanning the gap. The CDR3 runs 11 residues.

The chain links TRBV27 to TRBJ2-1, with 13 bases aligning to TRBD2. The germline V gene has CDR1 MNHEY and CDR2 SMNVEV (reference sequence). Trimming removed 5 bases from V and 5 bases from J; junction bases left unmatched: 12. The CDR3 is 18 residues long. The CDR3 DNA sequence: TGTGCCAGCAGTATACGGACTAGCGGGAGCATACTAGACAATGAGCAGTTCTTC. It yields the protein CASSIRTSGSILDNEQFF.